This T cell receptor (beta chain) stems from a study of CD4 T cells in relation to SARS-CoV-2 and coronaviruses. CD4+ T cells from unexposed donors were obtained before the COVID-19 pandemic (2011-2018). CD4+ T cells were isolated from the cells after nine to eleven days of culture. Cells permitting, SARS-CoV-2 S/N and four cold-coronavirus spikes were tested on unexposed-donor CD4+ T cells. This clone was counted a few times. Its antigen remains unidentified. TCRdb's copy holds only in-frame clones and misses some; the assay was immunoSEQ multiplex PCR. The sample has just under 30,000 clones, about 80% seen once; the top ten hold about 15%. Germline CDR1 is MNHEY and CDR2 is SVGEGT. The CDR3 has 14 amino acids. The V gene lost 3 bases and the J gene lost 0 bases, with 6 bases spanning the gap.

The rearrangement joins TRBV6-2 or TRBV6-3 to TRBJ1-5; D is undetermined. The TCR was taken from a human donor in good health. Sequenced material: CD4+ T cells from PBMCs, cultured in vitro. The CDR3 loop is CASSYSVSNQPQHF. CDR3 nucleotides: TGTGCCAGCAGTTATTCGGTTAGCAATCAGCCCCAGCATTTT.